This T cell receptor (beta chain) emerged from a study of spatial heterogeneity in lung cancer. Turning to the study itself: Sequenced were any available follow-up PBMC samples, which had been obtained a median of about two years after resection. Study-wide results and caveats: In blood, ubiquitous expanded tumor TCRs appeared more at resection than follow-up.

The time point here: blood at routine non-recurrence follow-up after resection. Frozen PBMC, nontumor lung or tumor provided whole RNA, which was sequenced unsorted. This clonotype turned up a few times. What it recognizes is unknown. The germline V gene has CDR1 SGHRS and CDR2 YFSETQ. The CDR3 is 16 amino acids. The J segment lost 1 base and the V segment lost 3 bases, leaving 3 bases of the junction unmatched. Carried by each TCR cDNA molecule was a unique molecular identifier. TCRdb ran MiXCR on the 5' RACE reads and lists one entry per CDR3 protein. The sample consists of fewer than 150,000 distinct CDR3 sequences, 10% to 13% of them appearing once.

This sequence originates from a female donor with early-stage non-small cell lung cancer. The chain employs TRBV5-1 and TRBJ2-3; 12 bases fit TRBD2. The sequencing used PBMCs, collected at follow-up. The CDR3 here is CASSWTSGTGTDTQYF. CDR3 nucleotide sequence: TGCGCCAGCAGCTGGACTAGCGGGACTGGCACAGATACGCAGTATTTT.